This T cell receptor beta chain stems from a study of technical replicates of blood from a few donors. This CDR3 contains 14 residues. The germline V and J ends were trimmed by 4 bases and 0 bases, with 8 bases remaining between them. Germline V gene data show CDR1 as SGHTA and CDR2 as FQGNSA. Here immunoSEQ multiplex PCR was the method, and the copy in TCRdb shows in-frame clones only, minus some. The sample carries roughly 62,000 clones, around 91% recorded once. Sequencing was done on a sample of PBMCs. V gene TRBV7-2 combines with J gene TRBJ2-3; maybe TRBD1 (6 bases). This clonotype was sampled from a human donor in good health. Some clones in this sample may be carry-over from other donors' samples. CDR3 sequence: CASSSDRSTDTQYF. DNA of the CDR3: TGTGCCAGCAGCTCTGACAGGAGCACAGATACGCAGTATTTT.